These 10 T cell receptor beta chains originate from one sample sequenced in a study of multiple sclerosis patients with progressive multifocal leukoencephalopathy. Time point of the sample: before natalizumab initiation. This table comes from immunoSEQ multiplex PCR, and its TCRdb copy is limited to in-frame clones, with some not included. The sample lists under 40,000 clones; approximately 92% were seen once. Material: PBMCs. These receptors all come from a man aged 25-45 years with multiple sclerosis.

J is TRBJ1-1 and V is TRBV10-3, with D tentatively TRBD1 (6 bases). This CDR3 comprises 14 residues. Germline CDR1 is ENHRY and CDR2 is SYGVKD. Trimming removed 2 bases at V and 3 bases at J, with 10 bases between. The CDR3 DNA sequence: TGTGCCATCAGTGAGCAGGGGCATGACACTGAAGCTTTCTTT. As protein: CAISEQGHDTEAFF.

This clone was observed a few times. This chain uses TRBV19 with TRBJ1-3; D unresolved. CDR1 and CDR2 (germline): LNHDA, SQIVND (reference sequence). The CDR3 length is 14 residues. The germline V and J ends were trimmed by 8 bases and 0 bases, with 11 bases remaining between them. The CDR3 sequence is CASGLTSSGNTIYF. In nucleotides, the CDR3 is TGTGCCAGTGGACTAACGAGCTCTGGAAACACCATATATTTT.

The CDR3 DNA reads as TGTGCCAGCAGCTTATTCGGACAGGGGGGATCACCCCTCCACTTT. Protein product: CASSLFGQGGSPLHF. J is TRBJ1-6 and V is TRBV7-2; 10 bases align to TRBD1. Germline-derived CDR1 and CDR2 are SGHTA and FQGNSA. The trim removed 2 bases at V and 10 bases at J, leaving 5 bases unmatched. The CDR3 has 15 residues.

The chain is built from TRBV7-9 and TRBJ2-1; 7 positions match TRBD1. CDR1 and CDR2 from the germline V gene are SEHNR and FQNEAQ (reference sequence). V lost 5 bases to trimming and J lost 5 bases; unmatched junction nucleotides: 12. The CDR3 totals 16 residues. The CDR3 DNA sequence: TGTGCCAGCAGCGGGTTTGGGAGACAGGGCCACAATGAGCAGTTCTTC. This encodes CASSGFGRQGHNEQFF.

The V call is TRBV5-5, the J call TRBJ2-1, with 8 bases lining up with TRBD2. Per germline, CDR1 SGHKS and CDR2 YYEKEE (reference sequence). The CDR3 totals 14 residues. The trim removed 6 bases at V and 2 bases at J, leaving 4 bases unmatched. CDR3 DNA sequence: TGTGCCAGCACCCTGGGACTAGCCTACAATGAGCAGTTCTTC. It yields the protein CASTLGLAYNEQFF.

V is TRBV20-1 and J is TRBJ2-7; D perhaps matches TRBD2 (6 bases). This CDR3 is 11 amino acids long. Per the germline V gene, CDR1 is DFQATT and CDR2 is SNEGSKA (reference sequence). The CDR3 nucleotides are TGCAGCGCGGCACTAGCTTTCGAGCAGTACTTC. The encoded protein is CSAALAFEQYF.

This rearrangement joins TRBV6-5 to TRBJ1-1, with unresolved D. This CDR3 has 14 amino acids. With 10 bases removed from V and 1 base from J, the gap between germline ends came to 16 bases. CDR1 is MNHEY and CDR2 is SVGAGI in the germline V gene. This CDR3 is CATAFFSGNTEAFF. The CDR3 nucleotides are TGTGCCACCGCCTTCTTTTCTGGGAACACTGAAGCTTTCTTT.

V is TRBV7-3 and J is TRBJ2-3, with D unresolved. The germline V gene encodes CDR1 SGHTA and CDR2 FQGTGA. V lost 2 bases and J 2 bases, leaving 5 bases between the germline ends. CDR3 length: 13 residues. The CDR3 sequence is CASSLADTDTQYF. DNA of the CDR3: TGTGCCAGCAGCTTAGCTGACACAGATACGCAGTATTTT. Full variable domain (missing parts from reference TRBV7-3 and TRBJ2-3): GAGVSQTPSNKVTEKGKYVELRCDPISGHTALYWYRQSLGQGPEFLIYFQGTGAADDSGLPNDRFFAVRPEGSVSTLKIQRTERGDSAVYLCASSLADTDTQYFGPGTRLTVL.

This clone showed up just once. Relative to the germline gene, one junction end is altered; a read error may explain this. CDR3 bases: TGTGCCAGCAGCTCGCTAGGACAGGGGGCTAACTTC. Encoded protein: CASSSLGQGANF. The genes are TRBV5-6 and TRBJ2-5; 11 nucleotides line up with TRBD1. The CDR3 sequence is 12 residues long. Germline V lookup: CDR1 SGHDT, CDR2 YYEEEE.

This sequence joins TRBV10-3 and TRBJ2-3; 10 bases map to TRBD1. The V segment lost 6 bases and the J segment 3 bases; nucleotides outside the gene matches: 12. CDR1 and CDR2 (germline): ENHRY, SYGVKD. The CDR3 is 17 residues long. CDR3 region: CAISEPGTGARTDTQYF. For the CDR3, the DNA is TGTGCCATCAGCGAGCCCGGGACAGGGGCAAGGACAGATACGCAGTATTTT.